This paragraph covers one TCR beta chain sequence. The antigen is not known. Active moderate-to-severe ophthalmopathy, Clinical Activity Score at least 3, NOSPECS at least 4, under 3 months' duration. Thyroid ultrasound and orbital computed tomography, with clinical symptoms and serum thyroxine and TRAb, informed diagnoses. From RNA transcripts, TCR beta CDR3 regions were amplified. An initial round of RT-PCR targeting the TCR CDR3 relied on the HTBI primer set. TCRdb re-called the multiplex PCR reads through MiXCR, storing one row per CDR3 protein. The repertoire holds 500,000 to 600,000 distinct CDR3 sequences, with just under 20% as singletons. The V gene end was trimmed by 6 bases and the J gene end by 5 bases; junction bases not matched to a gene: 8. The length of the CDR3 is 14 residues. Germline loops: CDR1 LNHDA, CDR2 SQIVND (reference sequence). The data were taken from a study of T cells in Graves' hyperthyroidism and ophthalmopathy. Study-wide findings and caveats: Separating ophthalmopathy from stable hyperthyroidism was achieved by a 13 V-J model. Blood shared most expanded thyroid clonotypes above 0.001.

Sequencing was performed on blood. V usage is TRBV19 and J usage is TRBJ2-7, with 9 bases identical to TRBD2. The sequence came from a man between 40 and 49 years old with Graves' ophthalmopathy. For the CDR3, the DNA is TGTGCCAGTAGGCCATTTAGCGGGGGCCACGAGCAGTACTTC. Its translation is CASRPFSGGHEQYF.